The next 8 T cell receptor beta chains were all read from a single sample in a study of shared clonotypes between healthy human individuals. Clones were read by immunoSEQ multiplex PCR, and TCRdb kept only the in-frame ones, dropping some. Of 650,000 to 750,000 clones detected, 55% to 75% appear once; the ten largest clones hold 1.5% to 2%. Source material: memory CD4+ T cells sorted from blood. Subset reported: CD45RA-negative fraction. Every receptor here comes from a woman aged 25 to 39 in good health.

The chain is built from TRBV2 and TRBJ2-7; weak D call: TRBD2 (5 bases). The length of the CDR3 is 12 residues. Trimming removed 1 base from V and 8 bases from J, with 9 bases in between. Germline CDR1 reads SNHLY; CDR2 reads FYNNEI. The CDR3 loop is CASSEGGSKQYF. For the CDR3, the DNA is TGTGCCAGCAGTGAAGGAGGGTCGAAGCAGTACTTC.

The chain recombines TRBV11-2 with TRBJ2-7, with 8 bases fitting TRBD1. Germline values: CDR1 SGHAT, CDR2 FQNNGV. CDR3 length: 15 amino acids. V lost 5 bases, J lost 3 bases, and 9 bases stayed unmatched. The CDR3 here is CASSRLRTGNYEQYF. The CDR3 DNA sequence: TGTGCCAGCAGCCGTTTACGGACAGGGAACTACGAGCAGTACTTC.

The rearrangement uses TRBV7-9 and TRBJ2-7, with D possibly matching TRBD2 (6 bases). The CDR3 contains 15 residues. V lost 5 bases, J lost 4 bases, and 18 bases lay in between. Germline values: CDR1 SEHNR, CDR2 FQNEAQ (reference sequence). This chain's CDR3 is CASSKMGGITYEQYF. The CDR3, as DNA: TGTGCCAGCAGCAAAATGGGCGGGATCACGTACGAGCAGTACTTC. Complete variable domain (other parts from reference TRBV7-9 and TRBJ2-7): DTGVSQNPRHKITKRGQNVTFRCDPISEHNRLYWYRQTLGQGPEFLTYFQNEAQLEKSRLLSDRFSAERPKGSFSTLEIQRTEQGDSAMYLCASSKMGGITYEQYFGPGTRLTVT.

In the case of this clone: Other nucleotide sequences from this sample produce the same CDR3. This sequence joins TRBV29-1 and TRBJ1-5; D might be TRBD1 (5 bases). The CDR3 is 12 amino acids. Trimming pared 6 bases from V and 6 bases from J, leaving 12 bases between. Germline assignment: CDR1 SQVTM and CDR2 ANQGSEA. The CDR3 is CSVGGAGQPQHF. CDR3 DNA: TGCAGCGTGGGTGGGGCGGGTCAGCCCCAGCATTTT.

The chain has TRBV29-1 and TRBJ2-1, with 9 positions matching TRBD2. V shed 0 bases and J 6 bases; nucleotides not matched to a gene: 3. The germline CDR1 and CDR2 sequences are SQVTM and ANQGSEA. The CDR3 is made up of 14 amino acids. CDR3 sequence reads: CSVEDGGRVNEQFF. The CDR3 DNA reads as TGCAGCGTTGAAGATGGCGGGAGGGTCAATGAGCAGTTCTTC.

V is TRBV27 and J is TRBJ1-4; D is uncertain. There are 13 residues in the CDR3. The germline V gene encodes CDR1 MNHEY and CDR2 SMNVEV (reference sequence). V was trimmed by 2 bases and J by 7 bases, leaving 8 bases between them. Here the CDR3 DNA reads TGTGCCAGCAGTTTAGTCGCCGGTGAAAAACTGTTTTTT. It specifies CASSLVAGEKLFF.

The CDR3 region has the DNA TGCGCCAGCAGTGAGTCGACACTCGGGGAGCTGTTTTTT. It translates to CASSESTLGELFF. The rearrangement joins TRBV10-1 to TRBJ2-2; D remains ambiguous. Germline V gives CDR1 WNHNN, CDR2 SYGVQD (reference sequence). Between the trimmed V and J ends, which lost 0 bases and 7 bases, there was a span of 6 bases. The CDR3 spans 13 residues.

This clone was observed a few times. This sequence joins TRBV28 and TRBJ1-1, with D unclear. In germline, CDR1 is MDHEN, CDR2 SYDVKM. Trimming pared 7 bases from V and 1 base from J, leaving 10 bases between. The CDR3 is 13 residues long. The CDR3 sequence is CASKGLRNTEAFF. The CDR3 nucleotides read TGTGCCAGCAAAGGCTTAAGGAACACTGAAGCTTTCTTT.